The 28 T cell receptor beta chains presented below share a single source sample, sequenced in a study of T cell responses to AZD1222 COVID-19 vaccine. The protocol was immunoSEQ multiplex PCR, while the TCRdb copy is restricted to in-frame clones and leaves out a portion. Of around 91,000 clones listed, about 88% were seen once; the top ten hold 19%. Source: peripheral blood, taken on day 0 of AZD1222 vaccination. These TCRs come from an adult in good health.

This chain joins TRBV7-9 and TRBJ2-2; D is unclear. In germline, CDR1 is SEHNR, CDR2 FQNEAQ (reference sequence). With 3 bases removed from V and 5 bases from J, the gap between germline ends came to 7 bases. The CDR3 is 13 amino acids. CDR3 nucleotides: TGTGCCAGCAGCTTCTATGGAACCGGGGAGCTGTTTTTT. It translates to CASSFYGTGELFF.

The chain is built from TRBV7-2 and TRBJ2-5, with TRBD2 identical over 12 bases. V shed 5 bases, J shed 5 bases, and the junction held 6 bases outside the gene matches. Germline V CDR1 and CDR2: SGHTA, FQGNSA. This CDR3 contains 15 residues. Here the CDR3 reads CASSPLAGGRETQYF. In nucleotides, the CDR3 is TGTGCCAGCAGCCCTCTAGCGGGGGGGCGGGAGACCCAGTACTTC.

The gene calls are TRBV6-6 and TRBJ1-2, with 8 bases aligning to TRBD1. Germline lookup yields CDR1 MNHNY and CDR2 SVGAGI (reference sequence). J was trimmed by 10 bases and V by 5 bases; bases with no gene match: 12. This CDR3 is built from 14 residues. The CDR3 sequence is CASSLDDAGQVYTF. In DNA form, the CDR3 reads TGTGCCAGCAGTCTGGACGACGCGGGACAGGTCTACACCTTC.

CDR3 bases: TGTGCCAGCGGTACGGTAATCGCCGGGGAGCTGTTTTTT. Amino acid sequence: CASGTVIAGELFF. This rearrangement joins TRBV6-5 to TRBJ2-2, with D uncertain. The V gene's germline CDR1 is MNHEY and CDR2 SVGAGI. CDR3 size: 13 residues. V was clipped by 8 bases and J by 6 bases, with 13 bases between them.

A single count supports this clone. This chain uses TRBV6-6 with TRBJ1-2; D unresolved. The CDR3 has 12 residues. Germline V CDR1 and CDR2: MNHNY, SVGAGI (reference sequence). Trimming removed 4 bases at V and 5 bases at J, with 8 bases between. CDR3 DNA sequence: TGTGCCAGCAGTTTCCCCTCATATGGCTACACCTTC. Translated: CASSFPSYGYTF.

V and J are TRBV7-9 and TRBJ2-7, with TRBD1 identical over 10 bases. The CDR3 consists of 14 residues. Germline values: CDR1 SEHNR, CDR2 FQNEAQ (reference sequence). The junction had 4 bases not matched to a gene; V was cut back by 3 bases and J by 5 bases. CDR3 DNA sequence: TGTGCCAGCAGCTTTGGACAGGGGGTGGACGAGCAGTACTTC. Translated: CASSFGQGVDEQYF. The full variable domain, in which reference TRBV7-9 and TRBJ2-7 provide the parts outside the CDR3, is DTGVSQNPRHKITKRGQNVTFRCDPISEHNRLYWYRQTLGQGPEFLTYFQNEAQLEKSRLLSDRFSAERPKGSFSTLEIQRTEQGDSAMYLCASSFGQGVDEQYFGPGTRLTVT.

This chain uses TRBV18 with TRBJ2-7; the D gene is possibly TRBD1 (6 bases). Germline V CDR1 and CDR2: KGHSH, LQKENI. V was trimmed by 5 bases and J by 2 bases, leaving 13 bases between them. This CDR3 is built from 14 residues. CDR3 protein: CASSWGQPPYEQYF. The CDR3 nucleotides are TGTGCCAGCTCATGGGGACAACCGCCCTACGAGCAGTACTTC. The entire variable domain, with the rest obtained from reference TRBV18 and TRBJ2-7, is as follows: NAGVMQNPRHLVRRRGQEARLRCSPMKGHSHVYWYRQLPEEGLKFMVYLQKENIIDESGMPKERFSAEFPKEGPSILRIQQVVRGDSAAYFCASSWGQPPYEQYFGPGTRLTVT.

In this sample, this clone turned up a few times. V gene TRBV7-8 combines with J gene TRBJ1-2, with D uncertain. Trimming removed 1 base at V and 2 bases at J, with 8 bases between. The CDR3 is made up of 14 amino acids. In germline, CDR1 is SGHVS, CDR2 FQNEAQ. The DNA for the CDR3 is TGTGCCAGCAGCTTAGTTGGAGCGAACTATGGCTACACCTTC. Amino acid sequence: CASSLVGANYGYTF.

Only a few counts were recorded for this clone. The V gene is TRBV19, the J gene TRBJ1-5; D unclear. The V gene lost 6 bases and the J gene lost 6 bases, with 15 bases spanning the gap. The germline V gene encodes CDR1 LNHDA and CDR2 SQIVND (reference sequence). CDR3 length equals 14 residues. CDR3 amino acids: CASRGEGAGQPQHF. DNA of the CDR3: TGTGCCAGTAGGGGCGAGGGCGCCGGTCAGCCCCAGCATTTT. The variable domain in full, with the rest retrieved from reference TRBV19 and TRBJ1-5, is DGGITQSPKYLFRKEGQNVTLSCEQNLNHDAMYWYRQDPGQGLRLIYYSQIVNDFQKGDIAEGYSVSREKKESFPLTVTSAQKNPTAFYLCASRGEGAGQPQHFGDGTRLSIL.

The gene calls are TRBV6-5 and TRBJ2-5; D ambiguous. The CDR3 contains 14 residues. Trimming took 0 bases from V and 4 from J, leaving 9 bases between them. The germline V gene has CDR1 MNHEY and CDR2 SVGAGI. As DNA, the CDR3 is TGTGCCAGCAGTTACTCGACCCTGGGAGAGACCCAGTACTTC. Translation gives CASSYSTLGETQYF.

The gene calls are TRBV7-2 and TRBJ1-2, with TRBD1 as a possible D gene (6 bases). CDR1 SGHTA and CDR2 FQGNSA come from the germline V gene. The CDR3 extends over 15 amino acids. V was trimmed by 2 bases and J by 5 bases, leaving 15 bases between them. CDR3 sequence: CASSLLGADDYGYTF. Written as DNA, the CDR3 is TGTGCCAGCAGCTTATTGGGGGCAGATGATTATGGCTACACCTTC.

The chain couples TRBV7-9 to TRBJ2-7, with D tentatively TRBD1 (6 bases). V was trimmed by 6 bases and J by 2 bases, leaving 14 bases between them. This CDR3 comprises 14 residues. CDR1 and CDR2 from the germline V gene are SEHNR and FQNEAQ (reference sequence). The CDR3 is CASSPGQVAYEQYF. As DNA, the CDR3 is TGTGCCAGCAGTCCGGGACAAGTCGCCTACGAGCAGTACTTC.

The chain joins TRBV5-1 to TRBJ2-1; D is ambiguous. V was shortened by 0 bases and J by 4 bases, with 20 bases between the two germline ends. Per the germline V gene, CDR1 is SGHRS and CDR2 is YFSETQ. The CDR3 covers 18 residues. This chain's CDR3 is CASSLEILAAPIYNEQFF. As DNA, the CDR3 is TGCGCCAGCAGCTTGGAAATTCTGGCCGCGCCTATTTACAATGAGCAGTTCTTC.

This rearrangement joins TRBV28 to TRBJ1-2, with D possibly matching TRBD1 (6 bases). The V gene lost 2 bases and the J gene lost 8 bases, with 18 bases spanning the gap. Germline V gene sequence: CDR1 MDHEN, CDR2 SYDVKM. The length of the CDR3 is 15 residues. In DNA, the CDR3 is TGTGCCAGCAGTTTAGTTGGGGGCGCCTTAGGGGGCTACACCTTC. This gives the protein CASSLVGGALGGYTF.

The chain recombines TRBV5-1 with TRBJ1-1; 10 bases are shared with TRBD1. The V segment lost 3 bases and the J segment 0 bases; nucleotides outside the gene matches: 5. The CDR3 length is 16 residues. Germline V gives CDR1 SGHRS, CDR2 YFSETQ. This CDR3 is CASSSGQGLLNTEAFF. CDR3 nucleotides: TGCGCCAGCAGCTCGGGACAGGGGCTATTGAACACTGAAGCTTTCTTT.

The DNA of the CDR3 is TGCGCCAGCAGCCAAGAGGATAATCAGCCCCAGCATTTT. Encoded protein: CASSQEDNQPQHF. V is TRBV4-3 and J is TRBJ1-5; D remains unclear. This CDR3 is 13 amino acids long. Germline V gene data show CDR1 as LGHNA and CDR2 as YSLEER. With 0 bases removed from V and 4 bases from J, the gap between germline ends came to 4 bases.

The rearrangement links TRBV4-3 to TRBJ1-6; 11 nucleotides agree with TRBD1. The CDR3 totals 16 residues. CDR1 LGHNA and CDR2 YSLEER come from the germline V gene. After removal of 0 bases from V and 8 bases from J, the junction contained 3 bases not matched to a gene. The CDR3 sequence is CASSQDGQGAYSPLHF. The DNA for the CDR3 is TGCGCCAGCAGCCAAGATGGACAGGGGGCGTATTCACCCCTCCACTTT.

The chain joins TRBV5-1 to TRBJ2-1, with TRBD1 matching 12 bases. V shed 3 bases, J shed 4 bases, and the junction held 8 bases outside the gene matches. Germline loops: CDR1 SGHRS, CDR2 YFSETQ. The length of the CDR3 is 17 residues. CDR3 loop: CASSYRGQGASYNEQFF. The CDR3 DNA reads as TGCGCCAGCAGCTACCGGGGACAGGGGGCGAGTTACAATGAGCAGTTCTTC.

The J gene is TRBJ1-3, the V gene TRBV18, with D perhaps matching TRBD1 (5 bases). V shed 3 bases and J shed 0 bases, with 9 bases lying between them. The CDR3 is made up of 15 amino acids. Germline V gene sequence: CDR1 KGHSH, CDR2 LQKENI. CDR3 amino acids: CASSPPRVSGNTIYF. DNA of the CDR3: TGTGCCAGCTCACCTCCCAGGGTCTCTGGAAACACCATATATTTT.

This clone is a singleton in its sample. This chain uses TRBV7-8 with TRBJ2-7, with 9 bases lining up with TRBD1. J was trimmed by 2 bases and V by 4 bases; bases with no gene match: 6. Germline V gene sequence: CDR1 SGHVS, CDR2 FQNEAQ. The CDR3 has 15 amino acids. The CDR3 reads CASSSGTGNPYEQYF. The DNA of the CDR3 is TGTGCCAGCAGCTCGGGGACAGGGAACCCCTACGAGCAGTACTTC.

The chain is built from TRBV4-2 and TRBJ1-5; D ambiguous. The V gene lost 0 bases and the J gene lost 4 bases, with 10 bases spanning the gap. Germline CDR1 is LGHNA and CDR2 is YNFKEQ. The CDR3 consists of 15 residues. Here the CDR3 reads CASSQEERQNQPQHF. DNA of the CDR3: TGTGCCAGCAGCCAAGAGGAGCGCCAGAATCAGCCCCAGCATTTT.

Only a few counts were recorded for this clone. The CDR3 region has the DNA TGTGCCAGTAGGTGGGGGCAAACAAATCAGCCCCAGCATTTT. Translation gives CASRWGQTNQPQHF. This chain links TRBV19 with TRBJ1-5; D is perhaps TRBD1 (6 bases). Germline CDR1 is LNHDA and CDR2 is SQIVND (reference sequence). Deletions cut 6 bases from V and 4 bases from J, with 13 bases between. The CDR3 is made up of 14 amino acids.

The chain links TRBV7-9 to TRBJ1-2; D not resolved. CDR3 length: 13 amino acids. Germline V gene data show CDR1 as SEHNR and CDR2 as FQNEAQ (reference sequence). Between the trimmed V and J ends, which lost 5 bases and 8 bases, there was a span of 15 bases. CDR3 sequence: CASSPPSVGGYTF. CDR3 coding DNA: TGTGCCAGCAGCCCGCCCTCTGTGGGGGGCTACACCTTC.

This chain connects TRBV7-9 to TRBJ1-1, with D perhaps matching TRBD1 (5 bases). CDR3 length: 14 residues. From germline, CDR1 is SEHNR and CDR2 FQNEAQ (reference sequence). V lost 6 bases, J lost 4 bases, and 15 bases lay in between. The CDR3, as DNA: TGTGCCAGCAGTGAGACAGCGAGGGGCACTGAAGCTTTCTTT. This translates into CASSETARGTEAFF.

The CDR3 DNA follows: TGTGCCAGCAACCCGGGGGACAAGAACACTGAAGCTTTCTTT. Translating gives CASNPGDKNTEAFF. The genes are TRBV9 and TRBJ1-1; D might be TRBD1 (6 bases). The V gene lost 6 bases and the J gene lost 1 base, with 13 bases spanning the gap. This CDR3 is 14 amino acids long. Germline V CDR1 and CDR2: SGDLS, YYNGEE.

This chain links TRBV15 with TRBJ1-1; D not resolved. Germline CDR1 reads LNHNV; CDR2 reads YYDKDF (reference sequence). V lost 0 bases to trimming and J lost 6 bases, with 14 bases between them. This CDR3 is built from 15 residues. CDR3 protein: CATSRDPGVGAEAFF. Here the CDR3 DNA reads TGTGCCACCAGCAGAGATCCCGGCGTTGGGGCTGAAGCTTTCTTT.

V gene TRBV9 combines with J gene TRBJ1-2, with 8 bases identical to TRBD1. This CDR3 spans 16 amino acids. J gave up 4 bases and V 3 bases, and 11 bases lay outside the gene matches. The germline V gene encodes CDR1 SGDLS and CDR2 YYNGEE. The CDR3 coding sequence is TGTGCCAGCAGCGGAGAGATGTTGGGACAGGCCTATGGCTACACCTTC. It translates to CASSGEMLGQAYGYTF. The full variable domain, completed using reference TRBV9 and TRBJ1-2, is DSGVTQTPKHLITATGQRVTLRCSPRSGDLSVYWYQQSLDQGLQFLIQYYNGEERAKGNILERFSAQQFPDLHSELNLSSLELGDSALYFCASSGEMLGQAYGYTFGSGTRLTVV.

The V call is TRBV7-8, the J call TRBJ2-2; 9 nucleotides align to TRBD2. Germline values: CDR1 SGHVS, CDR2 FQNEAQ. Trimming removed 2 bases from V and 5 bases from J; junction bases left unmatched: 12. The CDR3 loop spans 18 amino acids. The CDR3 bases are TGTGCCAGCAGCTTATCGGTAGCGGGGGTCTCACGGACCGGGGAGCTGTTTTTT. Translating gives CASSLSVAGVSRTGELFF.